The next 9 T cell receptor beta chains were all read from a single sample in a study of blood T cell repertoires in COVID-19. Method: immunoSEQ multiplex PCR; TCRdb's copy keeps in-frame clones and lacks some. Of 110,000 to 150,000 clones listed, roughly four fifths are singletons. Material: peripheral blood. These receptors were taken from a human donor in a cohort sampled during active COVID-19.

The chain recombines TRBV24-1 with TRBJ2-1; D is unclear. CDR1 and CDR2 (germline): KGHDR, SFDVKD. The CDR3 runs to 15 residues. V shed 7 bases and J shed 0 bases, with 12 bases lying between them. CDR3 sequence (DNA): TGTGCCACCAGCACAACAGAGTCCTCCTACAATGAGCAGTTCTTC. Its translation is CATSTTESSYNEQFF.

The V and J genes are TRBV2 and TRBJ1-6; weak D call: TRBD1 (6 bases). The CDR3 has 14 residues. Trimming pared 7 bases from V and 7 bases from J, leaving 14 bases between. Germline CDR1 reads SNHLY; CDR2 reads FYNNEI. CDR3 amino acids: CASTLRGRNSPLHF. The CDR3 DNA sequence: TGTGCCAGCACCCTCAGGGGACGGAATTCACCCCTCCACTTT.

V usage is TRBV6-1 and J usage is TRBJ1-5; no definite D call. CDR3 size: 18 residues. In germline, CDR1 is MNHNS, CDR2 SASEGT. V lost 2 bases, J lost 5 bases, and 22 bases lay in between. The CDR3 loop is CASSELKMRLMNYQPQHF. Here the CDR3 DNA reads TGTGCCAGCAGTGAACTAAAAATGCGGCTTATGAATTATCAGCCCCAGCATTTT.

The chain carries TRBV5-1 and TRBJ2-1; tentatively, D is TRBD2 (6 bases). The CDR3 has 13 residues. V lost 6 bases and J lost 2, with 9 bases in between. CDR1 is SGHRS, CDR2 YFSETQ, per germline. The CDR3, as DNA: TGCGCCAGCAAGGAGGGGACCTACAATGAGCAGTTCTTC. Translating gives CASKEGTYNEQFF.

The rearrangement joins TRBV5-1 to TRBJ2-7; 7 bases are shared with TRBD1. This CDR3 is 15 amino acids long. Germline assignment: CDR1 SGHRS and CDR2 YFSETQ. Trimming took 4 bases from V and 2 from J; bases not matched to a gene: 9. The CDR3 nucleotides are TGCGCCAGCAGCGAAGACGGGACAGCTCCCTACGAGCAGTACTTC. It encodes CASSEDGTAPYEQYF.

This chain uses TRBV9 with TRBJ1-1, with D possibly TRBD1 on 5 matching bases. V was trimmed by 3 bases and J by 4 bases, leaving 13 bases between them. This CDR3 comprises 14 residues. CDR1 and CDR2 from the germline V gene are SGDLS and YYNGEE. CDR3 region: CASSEVLGGTEAFF. The CDR3 DNA reads as TGTGCCAGCAGCGAGGTCCTGGGGGGCACTGAAGCTTTCTTT.

The rearrangement joins TRBV19 to TRBJ2-6; no clear D gene. Germline V CDR1 and CDR2: LNHDA, SQIVND (reference sequence). The CDR3 has 13 amino acids. The V end was cut by 5 bases, the J end by 4 bases, with 6 bases between. The CDR3 protein is CASSPSGANVLTF. DNA for the CDR3: TGTGCCAGTAGTCCGTCGGGGGCCAACGTCCTGACTTTC.

The J gene is TRBJ1-4, the V gene TRBV18; D is possibly TRBD1 (6 bases). With 3 bases removed from V and 8 bases from J, the gap between germline ends came to 19 bases. CDR3 length: 16 residues. Per the germline V gene, CDR1 is KGHSH and CDR2 is LQKENI. The CDR3 is CASSPNMRTVEEKLFF. The CDR3 coding sequence is TGTGCCAGCTCACCGAATATGCGGACAGTAGAGGAAAAACTGTTTTTT.

The chain carries TRBV4-2 and TRBJ1-4, with D perhaps matching TRBD1 (6 bases). Germline lookup yields CDR1 LGHNA and CDR2 YNFKEQ. The CDR3 loop spans 15 amino acids. V lost 6 bases and J lost 4, with 15 bases in between. CDR3 sequence: CASRLVGGRNEKLFF. CDR3 DNA: TGTGCCAGCAGGCTGGTAGGGGGACGTAATGAAAAACTGTTTTTT.